This section outlines one TCR beta chain sequence together with its context. Antigen: not known. Sequencing used immunoSEQ multiplex PCR; TCRdb keeps in-frame clones, though not all of them. The sample has approximately 71,000 clones, about 89% seen once. Germline CDR1 reads SGHNT; CDR2 reads YENEEA. Unmatched junction bases numbered 5, after V lost 1 base and J lost 6 bases. The CDR3 covers 14 residues. The data were obtained in a study of PD-L1 blockade in urothelial cancer. Study information: Samples of blood were analyzed 3 weeks (second dose) and 6 weeks after treatment start. Blood gave a median 141,255 T cells.

Study-level results: Prediction of better survival came from below-median pretreatment blood TCR clonality.

Per-patient samples, pretreatment and on-treatment, numbered 1 to 8. The TCR sequence derives from a man aged 55 to 70 with urothelial cancer. V usage is TRBV11-3 and J usage is TRBJ2-7; 8 bases map to TRBD1. The specimen comprised PBMCs, sampled around atezolizumab (anti-PD-L1) treatment. The CDR3 nucleotides read TGTGCCAGCAGCTTAGCCCACGGACAGGGCGAGCAGTACTTC. Residues: CASSLAHGQGEQYF.